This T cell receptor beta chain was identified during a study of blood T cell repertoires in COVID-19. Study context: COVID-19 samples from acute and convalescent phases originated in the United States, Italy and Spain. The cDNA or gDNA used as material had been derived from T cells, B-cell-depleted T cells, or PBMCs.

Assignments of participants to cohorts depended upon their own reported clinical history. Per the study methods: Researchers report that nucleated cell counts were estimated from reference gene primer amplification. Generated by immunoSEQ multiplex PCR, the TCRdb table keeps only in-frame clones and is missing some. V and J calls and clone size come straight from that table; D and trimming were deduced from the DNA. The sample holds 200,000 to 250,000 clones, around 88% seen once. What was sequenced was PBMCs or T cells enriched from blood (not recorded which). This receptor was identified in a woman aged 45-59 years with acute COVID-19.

DNA of the CDR3: TGTGCCAGCAGCTTAGTTCCCCAGCGGCCCAGCAGGAATGAGCAGTTCTTC. It encodes CASSLVPQRPSRNEQFF. The genes are TRBV11-2 and TRBJ2-1; a weak D match, TRBD2 (5 bases). V was pared by 1 base and J by 7 bases, with 20 bases between. CDR1 and CDR2 (germline): SGHAT, FQNNGV. The CDR3 consists of 17 residues.